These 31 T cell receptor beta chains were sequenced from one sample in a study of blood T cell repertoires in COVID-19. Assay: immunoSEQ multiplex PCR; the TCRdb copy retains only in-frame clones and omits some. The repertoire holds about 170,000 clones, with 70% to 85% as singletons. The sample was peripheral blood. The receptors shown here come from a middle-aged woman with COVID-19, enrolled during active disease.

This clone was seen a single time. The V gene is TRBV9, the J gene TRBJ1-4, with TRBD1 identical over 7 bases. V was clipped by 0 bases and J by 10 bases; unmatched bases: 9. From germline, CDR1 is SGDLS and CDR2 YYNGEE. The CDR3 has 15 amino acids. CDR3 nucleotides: TGTGCCAGCAGCGTAGATGGGCAGGGGGTAAGAAAACTGTTTTTT. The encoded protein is CASSVDGQGVRKLFF.

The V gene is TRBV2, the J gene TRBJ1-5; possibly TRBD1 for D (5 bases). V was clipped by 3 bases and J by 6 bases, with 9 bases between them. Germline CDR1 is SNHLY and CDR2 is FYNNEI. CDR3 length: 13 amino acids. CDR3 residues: CASSEGGSQPQHF. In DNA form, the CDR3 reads TGTGCCAGCAGTGAGGGGGGTTCTCAGCCCCAGCATTTT.

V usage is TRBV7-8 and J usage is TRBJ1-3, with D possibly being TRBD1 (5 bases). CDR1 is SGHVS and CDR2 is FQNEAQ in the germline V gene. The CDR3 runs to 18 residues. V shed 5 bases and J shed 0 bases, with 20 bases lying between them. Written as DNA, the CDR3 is TGTGCCAGCAGCACCCCTAAGCCGACAGTTCGCTCTGGAAACACCATATATTTT. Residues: CASSTPKPTVRSGNTIYF. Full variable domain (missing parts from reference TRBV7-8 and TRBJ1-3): GAGVSQSPRYKVAKRGQDVALRCDPISGHVSLFWYQQALGQGPEFLTYFQNEAQLDKSGLPSDRFFAERPEGSVSTLKIQRTQQEDSAVYLCASSTPKPTVRSGNTIYFGEGSWLTVV.

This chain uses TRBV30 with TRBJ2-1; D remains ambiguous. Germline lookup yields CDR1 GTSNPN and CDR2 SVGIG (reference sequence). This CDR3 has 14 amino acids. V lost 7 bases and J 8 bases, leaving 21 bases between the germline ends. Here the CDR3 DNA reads TGTGCCTTACACCGCCCTGGCGGTGGGTATGAGCAGTTCTTC. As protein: CALHRPGGGYEQFF.

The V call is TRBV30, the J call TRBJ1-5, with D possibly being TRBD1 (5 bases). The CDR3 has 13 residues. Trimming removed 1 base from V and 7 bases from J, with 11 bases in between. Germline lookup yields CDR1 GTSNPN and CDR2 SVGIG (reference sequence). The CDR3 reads CAWSAQGPQPQHF. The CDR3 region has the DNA TGTGCCTGGAGTGCGCAGGGTCCCCAGCCCCAGCATTTT.

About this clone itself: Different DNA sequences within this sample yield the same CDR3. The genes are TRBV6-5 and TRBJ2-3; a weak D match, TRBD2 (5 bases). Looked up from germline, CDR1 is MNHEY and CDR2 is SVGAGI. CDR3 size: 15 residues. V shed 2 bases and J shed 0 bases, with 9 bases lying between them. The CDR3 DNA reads TGTGCCAGCAGTTACCGGGGTTTGAGCACAGATACGCAGTATTTT. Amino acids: CASSYRGLSTDTQYF.

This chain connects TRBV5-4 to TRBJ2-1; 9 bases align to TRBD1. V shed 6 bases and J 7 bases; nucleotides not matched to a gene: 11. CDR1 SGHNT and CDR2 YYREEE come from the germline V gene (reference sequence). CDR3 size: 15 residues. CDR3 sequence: CASKVEPDRGNEQFF. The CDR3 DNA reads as TGTGCCAGCAAGGTAGAGCCGGACAGGGGAAATGAGCAGTTCTTC.

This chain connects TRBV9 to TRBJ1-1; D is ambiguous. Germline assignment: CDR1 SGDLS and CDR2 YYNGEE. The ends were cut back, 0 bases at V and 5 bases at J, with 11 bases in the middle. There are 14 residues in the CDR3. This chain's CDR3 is CASSVVYSNTEAFF. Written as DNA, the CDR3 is TGTGCCAGCAGCGTAGTGTACTCGAATACTGAAGCTTTCTTT.

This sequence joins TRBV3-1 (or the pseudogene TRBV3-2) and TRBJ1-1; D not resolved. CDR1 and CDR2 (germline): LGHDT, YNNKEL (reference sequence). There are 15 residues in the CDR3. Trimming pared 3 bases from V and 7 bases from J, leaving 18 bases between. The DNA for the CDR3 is TGTGCCAGCAGCCAGGGCAGACCTACAGCGGATGAAGCTTTCTTT. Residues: CASSQGRPTADEAFF.

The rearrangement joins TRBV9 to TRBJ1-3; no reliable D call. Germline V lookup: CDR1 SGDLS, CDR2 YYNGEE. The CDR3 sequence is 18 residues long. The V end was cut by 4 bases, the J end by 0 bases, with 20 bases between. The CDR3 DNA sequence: TGTGCCAGCAGCCCAACTGGGGAGTTGTCCCGCTCTGGAAACACCATATATTTT. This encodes CASSPTGELSRSGNTIYF.

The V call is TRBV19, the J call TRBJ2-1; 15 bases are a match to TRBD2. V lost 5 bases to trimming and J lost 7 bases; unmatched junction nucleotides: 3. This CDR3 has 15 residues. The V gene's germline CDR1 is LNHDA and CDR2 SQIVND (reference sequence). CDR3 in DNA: TGTGCCAGTAGTTTCGGACTAGCGGGAGGGAATGAGCAGTTCTTC. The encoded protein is CASSFGLAGGNEQFF.

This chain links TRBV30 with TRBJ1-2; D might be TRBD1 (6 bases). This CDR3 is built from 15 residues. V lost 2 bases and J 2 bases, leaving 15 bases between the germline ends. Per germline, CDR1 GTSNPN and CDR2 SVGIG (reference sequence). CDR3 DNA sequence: TGTGCCTGGAGTCTGGGACACTCGACGAACTATGGCTACACCTTC. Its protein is CAWSLGHSTNYGYTF.

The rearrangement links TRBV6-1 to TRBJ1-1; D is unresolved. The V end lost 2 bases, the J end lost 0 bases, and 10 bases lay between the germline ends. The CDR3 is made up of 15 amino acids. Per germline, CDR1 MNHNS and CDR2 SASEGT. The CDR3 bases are TGTGCCAGCAGTGAACTTGAGGGCATGAACACTGAAGCTTTCTTT. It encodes CASSELEGMNTEAFF.

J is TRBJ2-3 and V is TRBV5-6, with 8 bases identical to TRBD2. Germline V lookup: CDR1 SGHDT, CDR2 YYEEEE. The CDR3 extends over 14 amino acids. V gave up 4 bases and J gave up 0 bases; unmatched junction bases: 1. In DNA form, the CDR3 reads TGTGCCAGCAGCGGACTAGCTAGCACAGATACGCAGTATTTT. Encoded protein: CASSGLASTDTQYF.

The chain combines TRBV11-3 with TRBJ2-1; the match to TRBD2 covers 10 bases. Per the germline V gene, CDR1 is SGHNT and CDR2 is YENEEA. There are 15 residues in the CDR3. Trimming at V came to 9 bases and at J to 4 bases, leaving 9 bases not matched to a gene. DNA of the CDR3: TGTGCCAGTTCCACCGGGACTAGCGAATACAATGAGCAGTTCTTC. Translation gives CASSTGTSEYNEQFF.

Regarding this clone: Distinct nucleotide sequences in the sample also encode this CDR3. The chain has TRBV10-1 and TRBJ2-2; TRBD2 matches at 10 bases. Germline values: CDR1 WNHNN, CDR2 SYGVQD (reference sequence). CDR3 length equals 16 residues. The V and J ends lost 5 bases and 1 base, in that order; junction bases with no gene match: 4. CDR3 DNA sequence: TGCGCCAGCAGTCCTTCTAGCGGGGGGAACACCGGGGAGCTGTTTTTT. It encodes CASSPSSGGNTGELFF.

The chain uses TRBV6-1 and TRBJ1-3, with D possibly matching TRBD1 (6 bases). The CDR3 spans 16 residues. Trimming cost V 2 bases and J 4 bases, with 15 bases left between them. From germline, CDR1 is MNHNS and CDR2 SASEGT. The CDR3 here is CASSETPGGGGNTIYF. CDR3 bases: TGTGCCAGCAGTGAAACCCCGGGAGGGGGAGGAAACACCATATATTTT.

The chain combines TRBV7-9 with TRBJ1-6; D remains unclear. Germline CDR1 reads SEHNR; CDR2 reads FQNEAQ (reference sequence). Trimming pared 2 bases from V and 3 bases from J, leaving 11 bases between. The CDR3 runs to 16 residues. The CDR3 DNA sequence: TGTGCCAGCAGCTTATACATTGGCAGCTATAATTCACCCCTCCACTTT. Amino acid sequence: CASSLYIGSYNSPLHF.

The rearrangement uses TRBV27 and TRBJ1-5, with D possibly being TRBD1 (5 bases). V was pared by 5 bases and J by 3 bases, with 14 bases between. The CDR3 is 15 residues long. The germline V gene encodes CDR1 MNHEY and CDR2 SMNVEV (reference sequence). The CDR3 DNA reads TGTGCCAGCAGTGGGGGGAGAGGTTACAATCAGCCCCAGCATTTT. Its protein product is CASSGGRGYNQPQHF.

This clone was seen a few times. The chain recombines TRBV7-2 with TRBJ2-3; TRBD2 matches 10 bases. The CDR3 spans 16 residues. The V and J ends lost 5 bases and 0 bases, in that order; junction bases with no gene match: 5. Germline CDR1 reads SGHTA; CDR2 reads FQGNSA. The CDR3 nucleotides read TGTGCCAGCAGCGCAATTAGCGGGGGGAGCACAGATACGCAGTATTTT. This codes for CASSAISGGSTDTQYF. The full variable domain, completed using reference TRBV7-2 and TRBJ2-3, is GAGVSQSPSNKVTEKGKDVELRCDPISGHTALYWYRQSLGQGLEFLIYFQGNSAPDKSGLPSDRFSAERTGGSVSTLTIQRTQQEDSAVYLCASSAISGGSTDTQYFGPGTRLTVL.

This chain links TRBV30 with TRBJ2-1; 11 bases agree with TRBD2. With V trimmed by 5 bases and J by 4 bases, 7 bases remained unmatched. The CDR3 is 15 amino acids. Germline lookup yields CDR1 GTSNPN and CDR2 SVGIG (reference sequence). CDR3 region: CAWDVGTSGYNEQFF. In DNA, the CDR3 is TGTGCCTGGGATGTCGGGACTAGCGGATACAATGAGCAGTTCTTC.

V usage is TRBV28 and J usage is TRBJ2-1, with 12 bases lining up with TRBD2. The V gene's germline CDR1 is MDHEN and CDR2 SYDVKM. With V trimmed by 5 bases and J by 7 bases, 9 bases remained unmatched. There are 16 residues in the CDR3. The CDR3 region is CASSRTSGGRGNEQFF. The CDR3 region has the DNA TGTGCCAGCAGTCGAACTAGCGGGGGGAGAGGGAATGAGCAGTTCTTC. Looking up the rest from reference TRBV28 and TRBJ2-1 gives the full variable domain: DVKVTQSSRYLVKRTGEKVFLECVQDMDHENMFWYRQDPGLGLRLIYFSYDVKMKEKGDIPEGYSVSREKKERFSLILESASTNQTSMYLCASSRTSGGRGNEQFFGPGTRLTVL.

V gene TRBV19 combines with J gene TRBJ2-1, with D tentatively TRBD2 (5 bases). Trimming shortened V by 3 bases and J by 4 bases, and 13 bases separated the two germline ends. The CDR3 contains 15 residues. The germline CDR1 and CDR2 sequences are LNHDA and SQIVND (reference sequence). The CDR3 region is CASSIEGLRYNEQFF. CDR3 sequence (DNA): TGTGCCAGTAGTATTGAGGGCCTCCGGTACAATGAGCAGTTCTTC. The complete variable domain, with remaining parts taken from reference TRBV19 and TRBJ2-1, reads DGGITQSPKYLFRKEGQNVTLSCEQNLNHDAMYWYRQDPGQGLRLIYYSQIVNDFQKGDIAEGYSVSREKKESFPLTVTSAQKNPTAFYLCASSIEGLRYNEQFFGPGTRLTVL.

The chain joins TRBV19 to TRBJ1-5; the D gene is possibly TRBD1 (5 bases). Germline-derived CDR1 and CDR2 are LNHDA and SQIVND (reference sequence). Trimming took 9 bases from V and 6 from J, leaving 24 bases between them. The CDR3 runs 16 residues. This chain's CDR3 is CARTPGDRVGFQPQHF. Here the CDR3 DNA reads TGTGCCAGGACCCCGGGGGACCGTGTAGGTTTTCAGCCCCAGCATTTT.

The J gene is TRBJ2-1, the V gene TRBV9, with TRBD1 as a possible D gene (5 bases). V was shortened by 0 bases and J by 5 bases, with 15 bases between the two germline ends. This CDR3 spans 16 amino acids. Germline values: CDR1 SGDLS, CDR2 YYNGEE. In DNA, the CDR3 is TGTGCCAGCAGCGTAGATGAGACAGTACAAAACAATGAGCAGTTCTTC. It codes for CASSVDETVQNNEQFF.

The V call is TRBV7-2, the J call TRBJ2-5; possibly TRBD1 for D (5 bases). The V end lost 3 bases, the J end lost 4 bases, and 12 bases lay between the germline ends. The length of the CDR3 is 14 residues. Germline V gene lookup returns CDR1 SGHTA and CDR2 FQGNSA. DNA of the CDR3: TGTGCCAGCAGCTTGAGTGGGCAGGGAGAGACCCAGTACTTC. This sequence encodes CASSLSGQGETQYF.

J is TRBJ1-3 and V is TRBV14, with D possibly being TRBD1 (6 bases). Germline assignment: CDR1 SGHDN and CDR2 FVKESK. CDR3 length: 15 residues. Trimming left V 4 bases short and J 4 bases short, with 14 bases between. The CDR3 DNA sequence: TGTGCCAGCAGCCTAACTACAGGGTGGGGAAACACCATATATTTT. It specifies CASSLTTGWGNTIYF.

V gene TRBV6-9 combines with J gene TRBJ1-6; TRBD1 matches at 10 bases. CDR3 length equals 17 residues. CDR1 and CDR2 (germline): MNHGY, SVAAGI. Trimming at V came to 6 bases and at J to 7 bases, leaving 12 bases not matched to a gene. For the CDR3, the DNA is TGTGCCAGCAGCCAAAACTCCCCGGGACAGGGGAATTCACCCCTCCACTTT. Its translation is CASSQNSPGQGNSPLHF.

The CDR3 loop reads CASSLAGSSGNTIYF. The CDR3, as DNA: TGTGCCAGCAGCTTGGCGGGGAGCTCTGGAAACACCATATATTTT. The V call is TRBV5-6, the J call TRBJ1-3; D gene ambiguous. This CDR3 has 15 residues. Trimming took off 0 bases at V and 0 bases at J, with 7 bases between the two ends. The germline CDR1 and CDR2 sequences are SGHDT and YYEEEE. Based on the CDR3 plus reference TRBV5-6 and TRBJ1-3, the full variable domain is DAGVTQSPTHLIKTRGQQVTLRCSPKSGHDTVSWYQQALGQGPQFIFQYYEEEERQRGNFPDRFSGHQFPNYSSELNVNALLLGDSALYLCASSLAGSSGNTIYFGEGSWLTVV.

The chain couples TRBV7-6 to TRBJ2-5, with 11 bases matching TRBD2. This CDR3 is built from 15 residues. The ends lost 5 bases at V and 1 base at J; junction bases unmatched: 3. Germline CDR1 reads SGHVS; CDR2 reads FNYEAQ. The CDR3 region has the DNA TGTGCCAGCAGCGAGGGACTAGCGGCCCAAGAGACCCAGTACTTC. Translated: CASSEGLAAQETQYF.

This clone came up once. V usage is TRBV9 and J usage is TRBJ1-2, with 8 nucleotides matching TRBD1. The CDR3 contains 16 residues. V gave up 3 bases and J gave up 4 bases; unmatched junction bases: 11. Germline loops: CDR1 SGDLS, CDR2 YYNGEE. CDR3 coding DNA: TGTGCCAGCAGCGCGACTGGCCAGGGGGCCAGCTATGGCTACACCTTC. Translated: CASSATGQGASYGYTF.